This TCR beta chain was captured by sequencing in a study of cytomegalovirus exposure and HLA in healthy donors. About the research overall: The Caucasian-associated ancestry cluster held about 80% of 350 to 450 genotyped donors.

Comments on this clone: As yet, its antigen is unknown.

Study-wide points: In vitro assays verified that a few CMV-associated chains recognized CMV antigens specifically.

Germline CDR1 SGHNT, CDR2 YENEEA. The CDR3 has 16 residues. Trimming cost V 3 bases and J 8 bases, with 20 bases left between them. PCR used 60 Vbeta primers and 13 Jbeta primers. The protocol was immunoSEQ multiplex PCR, while the TCRdb copy is restricted to in-frame clones and leaves out a portion. Of around 190,000 clones listed, about three quarters were seen once; the top ten hold around 0.99%. The chain has TRBV11-3 and TRBJ2-1, with D perhaps TRBD2 (5 bases). The sample consisted of PBMCs. The receptor was derived from a woman aged 40 to 55 in good health and CMV-seronegative. The CDR3 DNA reads as TGTGCCAGCAGCTTTGACGGGAAAGGTTATTGGGATGAGCAGTTCTTC. Protein sequence: CASSFDGKGYWDEQFF.